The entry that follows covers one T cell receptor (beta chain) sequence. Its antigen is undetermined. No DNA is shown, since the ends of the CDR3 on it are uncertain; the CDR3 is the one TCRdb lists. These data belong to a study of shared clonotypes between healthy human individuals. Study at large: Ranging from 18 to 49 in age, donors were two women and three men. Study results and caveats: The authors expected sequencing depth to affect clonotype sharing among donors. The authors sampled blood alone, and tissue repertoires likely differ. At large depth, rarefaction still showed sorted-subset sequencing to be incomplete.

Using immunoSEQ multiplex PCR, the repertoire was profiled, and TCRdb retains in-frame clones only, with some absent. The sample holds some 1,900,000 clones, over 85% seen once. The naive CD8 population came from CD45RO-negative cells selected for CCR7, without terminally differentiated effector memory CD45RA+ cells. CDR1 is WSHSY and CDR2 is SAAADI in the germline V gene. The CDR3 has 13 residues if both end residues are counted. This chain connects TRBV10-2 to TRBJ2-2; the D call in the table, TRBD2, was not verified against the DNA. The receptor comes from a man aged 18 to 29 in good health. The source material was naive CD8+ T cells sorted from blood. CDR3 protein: CASSEYFGGELFF.